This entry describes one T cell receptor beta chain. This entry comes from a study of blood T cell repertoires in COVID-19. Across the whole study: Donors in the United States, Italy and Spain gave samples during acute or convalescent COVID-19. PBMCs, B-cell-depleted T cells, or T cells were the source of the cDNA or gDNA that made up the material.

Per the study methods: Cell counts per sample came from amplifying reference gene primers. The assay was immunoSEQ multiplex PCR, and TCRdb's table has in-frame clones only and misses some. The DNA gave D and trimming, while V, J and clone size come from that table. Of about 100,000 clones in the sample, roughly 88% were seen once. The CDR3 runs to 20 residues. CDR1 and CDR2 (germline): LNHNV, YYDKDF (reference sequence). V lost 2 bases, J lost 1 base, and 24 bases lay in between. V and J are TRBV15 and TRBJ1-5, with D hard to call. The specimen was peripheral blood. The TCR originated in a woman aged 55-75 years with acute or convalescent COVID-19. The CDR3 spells CATSRLGVWTTVPSNQPQHF. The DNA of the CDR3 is TGTGCCACCAGCAGACTCGGGGTGTGGACGACGGTTCCAAGCAATCAGCCCCAGCATTTT.